Listed below are T cell receptor beta chains from one sample, sequenced in a study of OX40 agonist ivuxolimab in advanced cancers. Produced via immunoSEQ multiplex PCR; TCRdb's table is partial and in-frame only. The profile shows more than 70,000 clones, more than 85% of them singletons. The material sequenced was CD4+ or CD8+ T cells sorted from blood, taken in a trial of the OX40 agonist ivuxolimab. The receptor source for this set is an adult with an advanced solid tumor such as melanoma, head and neck, liver or kidney cancer. Both conserved end residues are trimmed from each CDR3. A D gene is named only where the DNA matches it firmly. Some rows mark clone size as missing; the rest say once, few, many or name a class of expanded clone.

d_gene: TRBD1
abundance: -
v_gene: TRBV27
CDR3aa: ASSHGTGITEAF

d_gene: TRBD2
abundance: -
v_gene: TRBV4-1
CDR3aa: ASSSGRATDTQY

d_gene: TRBD2
abundance: -
v_gene: TRBV7-7
CDR3aa: ASSLALAGGDNEQF

d_gene: -
abundance: -
v_gene: TRBV4-1
CDR3aa: ASSQAWETIEAF

d_gene: -
abundance: -
v_gene: TRBV7-9
CDR3aa: ASSPSEGLAYEQY

d_gene: -
abundance: -
v_gene: TRBV2
CDR3aa: ASVGRGGNQPQH

d_gene: -
abundance: -
v_gene: TRBV2
CDR3aa: ASSGTGLNGANVLT

d_gene: -
abundance: -
v_gene: TRBV19
CDR3aa: ASSILSTGSNYGYT

d_gene: -
abundance: -
v_gene: TRBV10-2
CDR3aa: ASSDVAGASYNEQF

d_gene: -
abundance: -
v_gene: TRBV9
CDR3aa: ASSVAEGQNYGYT

d_gene: -
abundance: -
v_gene: TRBV18
CDR3aa: ASSLRGTASYEQY

d_gene: -
abundance: -
v_gene: TRBV11-2
CDR3aa: ASSRLNEQY

d_gene: -
abundance: -
v_gene: TRBV9
CDR3aa: ASSVVPGKEAF

d_gene: TRBD1
abundance: -
v_gene: TRBV5-8
CDR3aa: ASSEGQVGNQPQH

d_gene: -
abundance: -
v_gene: TRBV10-3
CDR3aa: AISETPSGTNYGYT

d_gene: -
abundance: -
v_gene: TRBV23-1
CDR3aa: ASSQSTREQF

d_gene: -
abundance: -
v_gene: TRBV7-9
CDR3aa: ASSLVQYEQY

d_gene: -
abundance: -
v_gene: TRBV6-5
CDR3aa: ASSPTQLNTEAF

d_gene: -
abundance: -
v_gene: TRBV7-9
CDR3aa: ASSSRGGGMNTEAF

d_gene: TRBD1
abundance: -
v_gene: TRBV27
CDR3aa: ASSLGRGLSTDTQY

d_gene: -
abundance: -
v_gene: TRBV2
CDR3aa: ASSLSRLTSYEQY

d_gene: -
abundance: -
v_gene: TRBV19
CDR3aa: ASSMALGYNNQPQH

d_gene: -
abundance: -
v_gene: TRBV9
CDR3aa: ASSVGDTGRGAF

d_gene: TRBD2
abundance: -
v_gene: TRBV4-1
CDR3aa: ASSQVAGGLNEQF

d_gene: -
abundance: -
v_gene: TRBV15
CDR3aa: ATSRDRRDSNQPQH

d_gene: -
abundance: -
v_gene: TRBV4-1
CDR3aa: ASSQVTWGTYEQY

d_gene: -
abundance: -
v_gene: TRBV29-1
CDR3aa: SVDLGGGPQAF

d_gene: TRBD2
abundance: -
v_gene: TRBV2
CDR3aa: ASSDPSGGLGTDTQY

d_gene: -
abundance: -
v_gene: TRBV10-2
CDR3aa: ASKGRTTYEQY

d_gene: -
abundance: -
v_gene: TRBV27
CDR3aa: ASSGTHNEQF

d_gene: -
abundance: -
v_gene: TRBV7-9
CDR3aa: ASSLPANTEAF

d_gene: -
abundance: once
v_gene: TRBV4-1
CDR3aa: ASSQALARDNEQF